One and the same sample provided the 17 T cell receptor beta chains below, sequenced in a study of blood T cell repertoires in COVID-19. Generated by immunoSEQ multiplex PCR, the TCRdb table keeps only in-frame clones and is missing some. The profile covers hundreds of thousands of clones, with 85% to 90% appearing a single time and about 6% taken by the ten largest. The sequenced sample was peripheral blood. The receptor source for this set is a woman between 50 and 59 years old with COVID-19, enrolled during active disease.

This clone was picked up a small number of times. The CDR3 here is CAWSVRETGYEQYF. CDR3 in DNA: TGTGCCTGGAGTGTAAGGGAGACAGGCTACGAGCAGTACTTC. The J gene is TRBJ2-7, the V gene TRBV30; D is perhaps TRBD1 (6 bases). Trimming stripped 0 bases from V and 3 bases from J, with 12 bases between. Germline CDR1 reads GTSNPN; CDR2 reads SVGIG (reference sequence). This CDR3 has 14 amino acids.

The chain couples TRBV4-2 to TRBJ2-7; a weak D match, TRBD1 (5 bases). V was shortened by 2 bases and J by 3 bases, with 17 bases between the two germline ends. The CDR3 sequence is 16 residues long. CDR1 is LGHNA and CDR2 is YNFKEQ in the germline V gene. The CDR3: CASSQLPKLQGYEQYF. The CDR3 DNA follows: TGTGCCAGCAGCCAACTCCCCAAGCTCCAGGGCTACGAGCAGTACTTC.

The chain employs TRBV5-1 and TRBJ2-5; unclear D gene. The CDR3 extends over 14 amino acids. CDR1 SGHRS and CDR2 YFSETQ come from the germline V gene. Trimming pared 2 bases from V and 3 bases from J, leaving 11 bases between. The CDR3 loop is CASSLAAGEETQYF. The DNA of the CDR3 is TGCGCCAGCAGCTTAGCCGCCGGAGAAGAGACCCAGTACTTC. Together with reference TRBV5-1 and TRBJ2-5, the CDR3 gives the full variable domain: KAGVTQTPRYLIKTRGQQVTLSCSPISGHRSVSWYQQTPGQGLQFLFEYFSETQRNKGNFPGRFSGRQFSNSRSEMNVSTLELGDSALYLCASSLAAGEETQYFGPGTRLLVL.

This chain uses TRBV29-1 with TRBJ2-7; 9 bases align to TRBD1. J gave up 4 bases and V 5 bases, and 6 bases lay outside the gene matches. The CDR3 is made up of 13 amino acids. Germline CDR1 is SQVTM and CDR2 is ANQGSEA. The CDR3: CSVQRTGEYEQYF. The CDR3, as DNA: TGCAGCGTTCAGAGGACAGGGGAGTACGAGCAGTACTTC.

This clone was counted a few times. The chain uses TRBV5-1 and TRBJ2-7, with 8 bases aligning to TRBD1. The CDR3 runs 15 residues. Losses at the gene ends were 0 bases for V and 4 bases for J; bases not matched to a gene: 6. Germline assignment: CDR1 SGHRS and CDR2 YFSETQ. CDR3 residues: CASSLVPDRVYEQYF. CDR3 sequence (DNA): TGCGCCAGCAGCTTGGTACCGGACAGGGTTTACGAGCAGTACTTC.

The chain links TRBV24-1 to TRBJ1-1, with 7 bases aligning to TRBD1. Germline lookup yields CDR1 KGHDR and CDR2 SFDVKD. This CDR3 comprises 13 residues. The V and J ends lost 7 bases and 1 base, in that order; junction bases with no gene match: 2. DNA of the CDR3: TGTGCCACCAGGGACAGGAGGAACACTGAAGCTTTCTTT. Translated, it gives CATRDRRNTEAFF.

This chain uses TRBV10-3 with TRBJ2-7; 8 nucleotides line up with TRBD2. Germline V CDR1 and CDR2: ENHRY, SYGVKD. The CDR3 spans 14 residues. Trimming removed 7 bases from V and 5 bases from J; junction bases left unmatched: 10. The CDR3 DNA follows: TGTGCCATCATGAAGACTAGCGAAAGCCACGAGCAGTACTTC. Translation gives CAIMKTSESHEQYF.

The rearrangement joins TRBV7-9 to TRBJ1-5; a weak D match, TRBD1 (6 bases). The CDR3 covers 18 residues. V dropped 5 bases and J dropped 5 bases, with 25 bases sitting between them. Germline lookup yields CDR1 SEHNR and CDR2 FQNEAQ (reference sequence). CDR3 amino acids: CASSHKIKQGPPDQPQHF. DNA for the CDR3: TGTGCCAGCAGCCATAAAATAAAACAGGGACCTCCGGATCAGCCCCAGCATTTT.

The chain couples TRBV30 to TRBJ1-2, with 8 bases aligning to TRBD1. Trimming at V came to 3 bases and at J to 4 bases, leaving 10 bases not matched to a gene. Germline-derived CDR1 and CDR2 are GTSNPN and SVGIG (reference sequence). CDR3 length equals 15 residues. The CDR3 spells CAWSPGTGLSYGYTF. CDR3 DNA: TGTGCCTGGAGCCCTGGGACAGGACTTTCCTATGGCTACACCTTC. Full variable domain (rest looked up from reference TRBV30 and TRBJ1-2): SQTIHQWPATLVQPVGSPLSLECTVEGTSNPNLYWYRQAAGRGLQLLFYSVGIGQISSEVPQNLSASRPQDRQFILSSKKLLLSDSGFYLCAWSPGTGLSYGYTFGSGTRLTVV.

This clone has more than one count but fewer than ten. V is TRBV5-3 and J is TRBJ2-2, with D possibly matching TRBD1 (6 bases). TRBV5-3 is treated as an ORF (open reading frame) with a function not yet certain. This CDR3 region has 18 residues. V was cut by 3 bases and J by 6 bases, with 24 bases left in between. The chain's CDR3 is CARSCKTRPGHNPGELFF. The CDR3 nucleotides read TGTGCCAGAAGCTGTAAAACTCGTCCGGGACATAACCCCGGGGAGCTGTTTTTT.

The chain is built from TRBV24-1 and TRBJ2-2, with D perhaps TRBD2 (5 bases). The CDR3 is 17 residues long. Trimming removed 10 bases from V and 0 bases from J, with 20 bases in between. Germline CDR1 is KGHDR and CDR2 is SFDVKD. The CDR3 DNA sequence: TGTGCCACTGGGAGAGGGTTTGGATTCTCGAACACCGGGGAGCTGTTTTTT. Its translation: CATGRGFGFSNTGELFF.

V and J are TRBV27 and TRBJ2-3; 15 nucleotides agree with TRBD2. The CDR3 has 17 amino acids. J lost 2 bases, V lost 5 bases, and 5 bases had no gene match. Per germline, CDR1 MNHEY and CDR2 SMNVEV (reference sequence). The DNA of the CDR3 is TGTGCCAGCAGTCCGGGACTAGCGGGAGGTGACACAGATACGCAGTATTTT. Translated: CASSPGLAGGDTDTQYF.

The V call is TRBV10-1, the J call TRBJ1-1, with D maybe TRBD1 (5 bases). Germline V CDR1 and CDR2: WNHNN, SYGVQD (reference sequence). The CDR3 consists of 15 residues. Between the trimmed V and J ends, which lost 3 bases and 1 base, there was a span of 12 bases. CDR3 region: CASSDPSTENTEAFF. DNA of the CDR3: TGCGCCAGCAGTGATCCTTCGACAGAGAACACTGAAGCTTTCTTT.

The CDR3 coding sequence is TGTGCCAGTAGACTAGCGGGGCCTAGCACAGATACGCAGTATTTT. Translating it yields CASRLAGPSTDTQYF. This chain links TRBV19 with TRBJ2-3; 10 nucleotides agree with TRBD2. CDR3 length equals 15 residues. J gave up 0 bases and V 6 bases, and 3 bases lay outside the gene matches. From germline, CDR1 is LNHDA and CDR2 SQIVND (reference sequence).

The rearrangement joins TRBV18 to TRBJ2-3; a possible D gene is TRBD2 (5 bases). Trimming removed 1 base from V and 0 bases from J, with 11 bases in between. The CDR3 loop spans 16 amino acids. Germline V gene sequence: CDR1 KGHSH, CDR2 LQKENI. The CDR3 loop is CASSPRRAASTDTQYF. CDR3 in DNA: TGTGCCAGCTCACCACGGCGGGCGGCTAGCACAGATACGCAGTATTTT.

The J gene is TRBJ2-7, the V gene TRBV5-1; TRBD2 might be the D (6 bases). The V gene lost 0 bases and the J gene lost 5 bases, with 15 bases spanning the gap. This CDR3 contains 15 residues. Looked up from germline, CDR1 is SGHRS and CDR2 is YFSETQ. The chain's CDR3 is CASSLDPSGSNEQYF. DNA for the CDR3: TGCGCCAGCAGCTTGGACCCAAGCGGGTCCAACGAGCAGTACTTC.

This chain joins TRBV6-5 and TRBJ2-3; 8 bases agree with TRBD2. The J segment lost 6 bases and the V segment lost 2 bases, leaving 10 bases of the junction unmatched. The CDR3 has 16 amino acids. Germline V gives CDR1 MNHEY, CDR2 SVGAGI. CDR3: CASSYRGGGTIDTQYF. CDR3 DNA: TGTGCCAGCAGTTACCGGGGGGGCGGAACGATTGATACGCAGTATTTT.